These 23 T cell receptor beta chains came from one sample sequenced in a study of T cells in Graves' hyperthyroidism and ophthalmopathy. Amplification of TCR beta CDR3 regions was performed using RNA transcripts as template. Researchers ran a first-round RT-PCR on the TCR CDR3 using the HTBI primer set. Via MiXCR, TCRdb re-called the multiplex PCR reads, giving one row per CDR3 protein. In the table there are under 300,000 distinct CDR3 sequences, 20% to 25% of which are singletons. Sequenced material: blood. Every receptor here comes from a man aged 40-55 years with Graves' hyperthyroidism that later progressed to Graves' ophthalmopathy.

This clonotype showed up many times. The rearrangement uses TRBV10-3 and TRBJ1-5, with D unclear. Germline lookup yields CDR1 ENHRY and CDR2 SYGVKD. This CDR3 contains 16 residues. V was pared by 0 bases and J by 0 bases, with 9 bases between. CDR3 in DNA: TGTGCCATCAGTGAGTCAAGGGAACATAGCAATCAGCCCCAGCATTTT. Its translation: CAISESREHSNQPQHF.

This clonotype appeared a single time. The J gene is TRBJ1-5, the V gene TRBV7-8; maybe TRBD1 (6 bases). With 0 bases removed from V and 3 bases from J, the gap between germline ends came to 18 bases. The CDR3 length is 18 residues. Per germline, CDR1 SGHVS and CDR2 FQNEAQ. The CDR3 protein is CASSLARAGAGANQPQHF. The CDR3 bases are TGTGCCAGCAGCTTAGCTCGGGCGGGGGCGGGTGCCAATCAGCCCCAGCATTTT.

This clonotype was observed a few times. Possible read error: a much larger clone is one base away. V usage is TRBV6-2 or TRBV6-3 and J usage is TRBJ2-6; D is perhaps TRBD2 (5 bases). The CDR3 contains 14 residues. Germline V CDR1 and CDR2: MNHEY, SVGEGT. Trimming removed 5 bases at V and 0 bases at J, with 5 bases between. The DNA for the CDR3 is TGTGCCAGCAGTGAGGGCTCTGGGGCCAACGTCCTGACTTTC. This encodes CASSEGSGANVLTF.

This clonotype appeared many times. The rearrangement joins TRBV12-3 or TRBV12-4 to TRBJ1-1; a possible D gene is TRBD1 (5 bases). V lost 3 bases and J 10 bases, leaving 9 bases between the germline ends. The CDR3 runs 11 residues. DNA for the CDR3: TGTGCCAGCAGTTTCGGGGCGGTAGCTTTCTTT. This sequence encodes CASSFGAVAFF.

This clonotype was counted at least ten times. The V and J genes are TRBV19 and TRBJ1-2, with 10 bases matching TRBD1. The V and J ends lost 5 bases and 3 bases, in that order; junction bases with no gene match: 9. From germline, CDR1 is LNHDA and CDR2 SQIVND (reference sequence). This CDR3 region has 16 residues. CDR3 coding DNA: TGTGCCAGTAGTCCGCGTCCCGGGACAGGGGACTATGGCTACACCTTC. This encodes CASSPRPGTGDYGYTF.

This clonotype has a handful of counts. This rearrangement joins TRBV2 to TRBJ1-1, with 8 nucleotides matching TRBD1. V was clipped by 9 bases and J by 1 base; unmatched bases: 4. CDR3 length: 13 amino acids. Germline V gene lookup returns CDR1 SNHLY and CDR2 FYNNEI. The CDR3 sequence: CASRQGPNTEAFF. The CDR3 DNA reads TGTGCCAGTAGACAGGGGCCGAACACTGAAGCTTTCTTT.

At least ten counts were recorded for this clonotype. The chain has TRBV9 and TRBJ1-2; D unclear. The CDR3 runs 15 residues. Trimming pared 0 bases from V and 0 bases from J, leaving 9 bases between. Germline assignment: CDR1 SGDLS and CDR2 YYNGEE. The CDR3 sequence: CASSVEVRANYGYTF. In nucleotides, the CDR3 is TGTGCCAGCAGCGTAGAAGTCCGAGCTAACTATGGCTACACCTTC.

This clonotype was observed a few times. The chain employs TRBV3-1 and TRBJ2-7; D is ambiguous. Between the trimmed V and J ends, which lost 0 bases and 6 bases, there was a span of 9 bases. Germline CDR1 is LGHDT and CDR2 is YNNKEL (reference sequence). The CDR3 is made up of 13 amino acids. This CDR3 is CASSQDWRSEQYF. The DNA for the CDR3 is TGTGCCAGCAGCCAAGACTGGCGCAGCGAGCAGTACTTC.

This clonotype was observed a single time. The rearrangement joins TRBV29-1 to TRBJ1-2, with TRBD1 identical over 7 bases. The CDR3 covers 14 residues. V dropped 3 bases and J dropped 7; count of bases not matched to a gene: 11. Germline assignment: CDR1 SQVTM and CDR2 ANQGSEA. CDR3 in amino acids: CSVDLGRGFSGYTF. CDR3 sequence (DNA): TGCAGCGTTGATTTGGGCAGGGGGTTCTCTGGCTACACCTTC.

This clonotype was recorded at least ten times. The CDR3 DNA follows: TGCAGTGCTAGTAGAAACACCGGGGAGCTGTTTTTT. It specifies CSASRNTGELFF. This sequence joins TRBV20-1 and TRBJ2-2; no definite D call. Trimming pared 3 bases from V and 2 bases from J, leaving 4 bases between. Germline V gene lookup returns CDR1 DFQATT and CDR2 SNEGSKA (reference sequence). This CDR3 comprises 12 residues.

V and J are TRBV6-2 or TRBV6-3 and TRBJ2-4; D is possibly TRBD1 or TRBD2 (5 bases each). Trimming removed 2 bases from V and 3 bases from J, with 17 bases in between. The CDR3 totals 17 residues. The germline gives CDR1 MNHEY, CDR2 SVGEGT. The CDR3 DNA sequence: TGTGCCAGCAGTTACATCCGGGGCCCTGGTAGCAAAAACATTCAGTACTTC. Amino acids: CASSYIRGPGSKNIQYF.

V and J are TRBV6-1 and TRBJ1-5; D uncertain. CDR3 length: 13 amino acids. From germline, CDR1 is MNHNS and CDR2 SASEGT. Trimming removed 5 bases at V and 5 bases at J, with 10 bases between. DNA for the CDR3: TGTGCCAGCAGTCCCTCCGCCCATCAGCCCCAGCATTTT. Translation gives CASSPSAHQPQHF.

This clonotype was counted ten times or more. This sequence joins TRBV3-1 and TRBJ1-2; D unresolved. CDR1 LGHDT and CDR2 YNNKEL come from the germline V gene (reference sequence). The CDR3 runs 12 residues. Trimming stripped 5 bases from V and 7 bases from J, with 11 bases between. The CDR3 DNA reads TGTGCCAGCAGCGTACGGGATTCTGGCTACACCTTC. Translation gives CASSVRDSGYTF.

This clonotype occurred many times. CDR3 residues: CASSLLGGDQPQHF. In DNA form, the CDR3 reads TGTGCCAGCAGCTTACTCGGAGGGGATCAGCCCCAGCATTTT. The chain combines TRBV7-2 with TRBJ1-5; D might be TRBD1 (5 bases). Trimming took 2 bases from V and 5 from J, leaving 10 bases between them. CDR3 length equals 14 residues. Germline V lookup: CDR1 SGHTA, CDR2 FQGNSA.

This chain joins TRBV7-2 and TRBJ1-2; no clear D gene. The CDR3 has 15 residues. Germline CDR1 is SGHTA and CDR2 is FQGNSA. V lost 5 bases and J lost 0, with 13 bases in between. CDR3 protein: CASSLGDSANYGYTF. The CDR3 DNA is TGTGCCAGCAGCCTCGGGGATTCAGCTAACTATGGCTACACCTTC.

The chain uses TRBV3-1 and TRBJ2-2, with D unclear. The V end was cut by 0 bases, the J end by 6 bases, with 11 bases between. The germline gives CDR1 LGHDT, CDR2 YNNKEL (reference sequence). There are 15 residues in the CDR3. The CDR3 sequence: CASSQDVGVSGELFF. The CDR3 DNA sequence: TGTGCCAGCAGCCAAGATGTAGGAGTCTCCGGGGAGCTGTTTTTT.

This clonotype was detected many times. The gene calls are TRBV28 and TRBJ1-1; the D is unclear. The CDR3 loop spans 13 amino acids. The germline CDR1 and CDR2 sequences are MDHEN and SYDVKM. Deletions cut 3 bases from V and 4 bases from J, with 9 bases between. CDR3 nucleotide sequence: TGTGCCAGCAGTTTGTTAGATTCCACTGAAGCTTTCTTT. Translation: CASSLLDSTEAFF.

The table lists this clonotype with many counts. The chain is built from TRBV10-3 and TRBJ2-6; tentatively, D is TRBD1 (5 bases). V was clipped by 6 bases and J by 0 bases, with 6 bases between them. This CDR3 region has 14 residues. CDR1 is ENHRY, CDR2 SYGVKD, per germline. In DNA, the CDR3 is TGTGCCATCAGAGACAGCTCTGGGGCCAACGTCCTGACTTTC. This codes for CAIRDSSGANVLTF.

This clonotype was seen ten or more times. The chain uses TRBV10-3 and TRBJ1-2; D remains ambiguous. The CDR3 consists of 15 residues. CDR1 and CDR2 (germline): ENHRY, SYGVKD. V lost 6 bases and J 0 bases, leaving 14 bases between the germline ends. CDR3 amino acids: CAIRQEPQSNYGYTF. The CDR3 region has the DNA TGTGCCATCAGACAAGAACCCCAATCTAACTATGGCTACACCTTC.

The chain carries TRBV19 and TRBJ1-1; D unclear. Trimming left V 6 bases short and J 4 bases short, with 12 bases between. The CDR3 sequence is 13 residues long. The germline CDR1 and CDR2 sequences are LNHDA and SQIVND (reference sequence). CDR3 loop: CASSQNRGTEAFF. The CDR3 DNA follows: TGTGCCAGTAGCCAGAACCGGGGCACTGAAGCTTTCTTT.

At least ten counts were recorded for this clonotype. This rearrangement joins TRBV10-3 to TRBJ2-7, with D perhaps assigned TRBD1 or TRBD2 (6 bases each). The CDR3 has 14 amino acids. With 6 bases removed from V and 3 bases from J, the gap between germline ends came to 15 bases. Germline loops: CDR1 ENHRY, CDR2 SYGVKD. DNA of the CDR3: TGTGCCATCAGGCAGGGGACGGAGGGCTACGAGCAGTACTTC. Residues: CAIRQGTEGYEQYF.

The chain's CDR3 is CSARGAQGSNQPQHF. The CDR3 coding sequence is TGCAGTGCTAGAGGGGCACAGGGAAGCAATCAGCCCCAGCATTTT. The gene calls are TRBV20-1 and TRBJ1-5, with a weak D call TRBD1 (6 bases). V lost 1 base and J 1 base, leaving 11 bases between the germline ends. The CDR3 spans 15 residues. The germline CDR1 and CDR2 sequences are DFQATT and SNEGSKA (reference sequence).

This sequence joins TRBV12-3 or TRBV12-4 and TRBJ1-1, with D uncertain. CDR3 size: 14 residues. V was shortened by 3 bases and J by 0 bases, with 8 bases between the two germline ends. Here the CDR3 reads CASSLVHLNTEAFF. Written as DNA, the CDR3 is TGTGCCAGCAGTTTGGTGCATCTGAACACTGAAGCTTTCTTT.